This entry is about one T cell receptor (beta chain). What it binds is not known. This specimen comes from a study of early stage breast cancer tumors. The study, taken as a whole, reports: Tumors had roughly 2.5-fold higher T cell density than normal breast. In about 90% of the 16 patients, blood comparison separated tumor from normal breast.

Libraries were prepared by immunoSEQ multiplex PCR; TCRdb keeps only in-frame clonotypes and omits some of them. The sample contains tens of thousands of clones, less than 80% of which appear only once. Germline V gives CDR1 SQVTM, CDR2 ANQGSEA. The CDR3 totals 13 residues. V dropped 5 bases and J dropped 6; count of bases not matched to a gene: 8. This clonotype originated in a person between 60 and 70 years old with breast cancer. The specimen sequenced was blood. The V and J genes are TRBV29-1 and TRBJ1-2, with 8 bases that match TRBD1. The DNA of the CDR3 is TGCAGCGTTAGACAGGGGACTCTGGATGGCTACACCTTC. Translating it yields CSVRQGTLDGYTF. The variable domain in full, completed from reference TRBV29-1 and TRBJ1-2, reads SAVISQKPSRDICQRGTSLTIQCQVDSQVTMMFWYRQQPGQSLTLIATANQGSEATYESGFVIDKFPISRPNLTFSTLTVSNMSPEDSSIYLCSVRQGTLDGYTFGSGTRLTVV.